This T cell receptor (beta chain) came from a study of T cell changes during pregnancy in multiple sclerosis. Trimming took 8 bases from V and 3 from J, leaving 8 bases between them. CDR1 is LNHDA and CDR2 is SQIVND in the germline V gene (reference sequence). This CDR3 is 11 amino acids long. Only in-frame clones appear in the TCRdb table, and some are missing; sequencing was by immunoSEQ multiplex PCR. In the table there are around 50,000 clones, around 87% of which are singletons. The receptor comes from a female donor with multiple sclerosis, enrolled in a pregnancy study. Here the sequenced sample was CD8+ T cells from peripheral blood mononuclear cells, taken in the second trimester of pregnancy. J is TRBJ2-7 and V is TRBV19; perhaps TRBD1 as D (6 bases). The CDR3 protein is CASSGDYEQYF. The CDR3 bases are TGTGCCAGTTCAGGGGACTACGAGCAGTACTTC.